This TCR beta chain was sequenced in a study of CD8 T cells in ankylosing spondylitis. Study-level points and caveats: Disease-linked clones, CD8+, were relatively rare in peripheral blood. A number of the motif variants had already been described in reactive arthritis synovial fluid and blood. What appeared characteristic of ankylosing spondylitis blood was a TCR beta motif of seven to nine highly homologous variants.

Of note for this clonotype: What it binds is not known.

MiXCR, applied by TCRdb to the 5' RACE reads, yields one record per CDR3 protein. The repertoire has hundreds of thousands of distinct CDR3 sequences, about 12% of them found once; the top ten carry 0.51%. There are 15 residues in the CDR3. Trimming shortened V by 5 bases and J by 0 bases, and 14 bases separated the two germline ends. CDR1 is SGHTA, CDR2 FQGNSA, per germline. The source material was blood, either unsorted or a sorted T cell fraction (not recorded which). The chain employs TRBV7-2 and TRBJ2-7; weak D call: TRBD2 (6 bases). The TCR comes from a male donor with ankylosing spondylitis. The CDR3 DNA sequence: TGTGCCAGCAGCGAGGGACCCGGGAGCTCCTACGAGCAGTACTTC. Translated: CASSEGPGSSYEQYF.